The source of this T cell receptor beta chain is a study of blood T cell repertoires in COVID-19. Libraries were prepared by immunoSEQ multiplex PCR; TCRdb keeps only in-frame clonotypes and omits some of them. Among 270,000 or so clones listed, approximately 86% were seen once. The germline gives CDR1 SGDLS, CDR2 YYNGEE. V was cut by 7 bases and J by 4 bases, with 14 bases left in between. CDR3 size: 13 residues. Sequencing was performed on peripheral blood. The chain carries TRBV9 and TRBJ1-1; D remains unclear. The receptor comes from a man aged 35 to 55 with active or convalescent COVID-19. The CDR3 spells CASSEALTTEAFF. As DNA, the CDR3 is TGTGCCAGCTCGGAGGCGCTAACCACTGAAGCTTTCTTT.